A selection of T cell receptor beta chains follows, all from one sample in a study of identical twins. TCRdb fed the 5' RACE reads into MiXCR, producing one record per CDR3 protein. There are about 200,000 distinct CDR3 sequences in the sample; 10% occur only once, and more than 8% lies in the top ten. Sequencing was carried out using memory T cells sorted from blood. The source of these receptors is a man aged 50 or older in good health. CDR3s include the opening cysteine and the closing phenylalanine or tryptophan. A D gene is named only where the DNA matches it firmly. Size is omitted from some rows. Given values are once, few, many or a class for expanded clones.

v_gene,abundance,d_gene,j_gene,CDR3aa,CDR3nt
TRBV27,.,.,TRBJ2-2,CASSPRQRQNTGELFF,TGTGCCAGCAGTCCAAGACAGCGACAGAACACCGGGGAGCTGTTTTTT
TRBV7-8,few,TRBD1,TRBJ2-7,CASSLIPLTGQGAYEQYF,TGTGCCAGCAGCTTAATCCCCCTCACGGGACAGGGAGCCTACGAGCAGTACTTC
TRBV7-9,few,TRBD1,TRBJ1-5,CASSRQGTNQPQHF,TGTGCCAGCAGCCGACAGGGCACCAATCAGCCCCAGCATTTT
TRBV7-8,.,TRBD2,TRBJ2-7,CASSLAEVAGSYEQYF,TGTGCCAGCAGCTTAGCGGAGGTAGCGGGTAGCTACGAGCAGTACTTC
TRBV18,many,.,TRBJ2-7,CASSRAERGGEQYF,TGTGCCAGCTCACGAGCGGAGAGGGGAGGCGAGCAGTACTTC
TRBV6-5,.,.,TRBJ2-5,CASSYRLEQETQYF,TGTGCCAGCAGTTACCGACTAGAACAAGAGACCCAGTACTTC
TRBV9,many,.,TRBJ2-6,CASSQSHPGANVLTF,TGTGCCAGCAGCCAAAGCCATCCTGGGGCCAACGTCCTGACTTTC
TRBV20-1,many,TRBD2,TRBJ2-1,CSATAGSGTLNEQFF,TGCAGTGCTACTGCCGGTAGCGGGACTCTCAATGAGCAGTTCTTC
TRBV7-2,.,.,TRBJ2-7,CASSQRDFYEQYF,TGTGCCAGCAGCCAGAGGGACTTCTACGAGCAGTACTTC
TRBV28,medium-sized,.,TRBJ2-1,CASSLSQLGHEQFF,TGTGCCAGCAGTTTGAGCCAGCTGGGTCATGAGCAGTTCTTC
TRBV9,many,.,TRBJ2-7,CASSPRQAPNDEQYF,TGTGCCAGCAGCCCACGACAGGCCCCAAACGACGAGCAGTACTTC